The 13 T cell receptor beta chains below all came from one sample that was sequenced in a study of T cells in Graves' hyperthyroidism and ophthalmopathy. RNA transcripts yielded amplified TCR beta CDR3 regions. In the first-round RT-PCR of the TCR CDR3, the HTBI primer set was used. TCRdb used MiXCR to reprocess the multiplex PCR reads, holding one entry per CDR3 protein. The sample includes a few hundred thousand distinct CDR3 sequences, around 18% seen only once; the top ten take around 15%. The sample consisted of blood. The source of these receptors is a woman in her thirties or forties with Graves' ophthalmopathy.

V is TRBV11-2 and J is TRBJ2-2; D is possibly TRBD1 or TRBD2 (5 bases each). V gave up 3 bases and J gave up 6 bases, with 17 bases separating them. The CDR3 sequence is 16 residues long. CDR1 SGHAT and CDR2 FQNNGV come from the germline V gene. CDR3 region: CASSLGVTGPPGELFF. The CDR3 DNA reads TGTGCCAGCAGCTTGGGGGTGACGGGACCCCCCGGGGAGCTGTTTTTT.

This clonotype was seen ten or more times. The CDR3 DNA reads as TGTGCCAGCAGCCGCTTGAAGAGTACTGAAGCTTTCTTT. Translation: CASSRLKSTEAFF. The chain uses TRBV11-2 and TRBJ1-1; D not resolved. V was cut by 5 bases and J by 5 bases, with 12 bases left in between. CDR1 and CDR2 (germline): SGHAT, FQNNGV. The CDR3 runs to 13 residues.

This clonotype was seen many times. The rearrangement uses TRBV27 and TRBJ2-7; TRBD2 aligns across 8 bases. The germline V gene encodes CDR1 MNHEY and CDR2 SMNVEV (reference sequence). The junction had 13 bases not matched to a gene; V was cut back by 6 bases and J by 6 bases. CDR3 length equals 15 residues. The CDR3, as DNA: TGTGCCAGCAGCGAATTTAGCGGGAAGGGAGGCGAGCAGTACTTC. It specifies CASSEFSGKGGEQYF.

This clonotype has just a few counts. This rearrangement joins TRBV28 to TRBJ1-1, with 7 bases matching TRBD1. V trimming: 7 bases; J trimming: 5 bases; junction bases outside the gene matches: 7. The CDR3 loop spans 13 amino acids. Germline V gene sequence: CDR1 MDHEN, CDR2 SYDVKM. The CDR3 DNA reads TGTGCCAGCACCGCTGGGACAGTGACTGAAGCTTTCTTT. Translated: CASTAGTVTEAFF.

This clonotype has ten or more counts. The chain is built from TRBV9 and TRBJ2-7; 13 bases agree with TRBD2. The ends lost 3 bases at V and 2 bases at J; junction bases unmatched: 2. CDR3 length: 15 amino acids. Germline lookup yields CDR1 SGDLS and CDR2 YYNGEE. In DNA, the CDR3 is TGTGCCAGCAGCGCGGGACTAGCGGGAACCTACGAGCAGTACTTC. Translation gives CASSAGLAGTYEQYF.

This clonotype was recorded many times. The chain joins TRBV15 to TRBJ2-7, with 7 positions matching TRBD1. Germline CDR1 reads LNHNV; CDR2 reads YYDKDF (reference sequence). CDR3 length equals 16 residues. Losses at the gene ends were 5 bases for V and 1 base for J; bases not matched to a gene: 11. CDR3 region: CATSEGSGQKSYEQYF. Written as DNA, the CDR3 is TGTGCCACCAGCGAGGGGTCGGGACAGAAATCCTACGAGCAGTACTTC. Using reference TRBV15 and TRBJ2-7 for the parts outside the CDR3, the full variable domain is DAMVIQNPRYQVTQFGKPVTLSCSQTLNHNVMYWYQQKSSQAPKLLFHYYDKDFNNEADTPDNFQSRRPNTSFCFLDIRSPGLGDTAMYLCATSEGSGQKSYEQYFGPGTRLTVT.

This clonotype was detected ten times or more. The V call is TRBV2, the J call TRBJ2-7; 10 bases agree with TRBD2. Trimming removed 6 bases from V and 3 bases from J; junction bases left unmatched: 5. Germline loops: CDR1 SNHLY, CDR2 FYNNEI. The CDR3 totals 14 residues. The CDR3 is CASRLAGIIYEQYF. The CDR3 DNA sequence: TGTGCCAGCAGACTAGCGGGAATAATCTACGAGCAGTACTTC.

This clonotype was picked up many times. This sequence joins TRBV28 and TRBJ1-1; possibly TRBD1 for D (5 bases). Germline V gene data show CDR1 as MDHEN and CDR2 as SYDVKM. The germline V and J ends were trimmed by 1 base and 1 base, with 10 bases remaining between them. This CDR3 has 15 amino acids. In nucleotides, the CDR3 is TGTGCCAGCAGTTTATACAAGGGGAGGAACACTGAAGCTTTCTTT. Its protein is CASSLYKGRNTEAFF.

This clonotype was seen at least ten times. The chain couples TRBV30 to TRBJ1-3; tentative D call: TRBD1 (5 bases). This CDR3 is built from 12 residues. CDR1 is GTSNPN, CDR2 SVGIG, per germline (reference sequence). V gave up 3 bases and J gave up 3 bases, with 6 bases separating them. The CDR3 region is CAWRGGGNTIYF. CDR3 nucleotides: TGTGCCTGGAGGGGGGGTGGAAACACCATATATTTT.

This clonotype was seen repeatedly, ten times or more. This rearrangement joins TRBV4-1 to TRBJ1-2, with D tentatively TRBD1 (5 bases). The CDR3 loop spans 12 amino acids. Germline V gene sequence: CDR1 MGHRA, CDR2 YSYEKL. Trimming removed 1 base at V and 8 bases at J, with 8 bases between. The CDR3 sequence: CASSQGGVGYTF. CDR3 coding DNA: TGCGCCAGCAGCCAAGGGGGGGTAGGCTACACCTTC.

This clonotype was recorded at least ten times. The J gene is TRBJ1-1, the V gene TRBV19, with D hard to call. Per the germline V gene, CDR1 is LNHDA and CDR2 is SQIVND (reference sequence). V dropped 7 bases and J dropped 6 bases, with 18 bases sitting between them. CDR3 length: 14 amino acids. The CDR3 reads CASTTTISGAEAFF. In DNA, the CDR3 is TGTGCCAGTACCACGACAATCTCTGGGGCTGAAGCTTTCTTT.

This clonotype occurred many times. The chain is built from TRBV7-2 and TRBJ1-2, with D maybe TRBD1 (5 bases). Trimming pared 4 bases from V and 4 bases from J, leaving 13 bases between. This CDR3 contains 14 residues. CDR1 is SGHTA, CDR2 FQGNSA, per germline. The CDR3 region is CASSSLIRGYGYTF. CDR3 nucleotides: TGTGCCAGCAGCTCCCTTATAAGGGGCTATGGCTACACCTTC.

This clonotype was observed many times. The DNA for the CDR3 is TGTGCCAGTAGTATAGCTACTTCCTACGAGCAGTACTTC. Translation: CASSIATSYEQYF. The V and J genes are TRBV19 and TRBJ2-7, with D uncertain. The V gene's germline CDR1 is LNHDA and CDR2 SQIVND (reference sequence). V was cut by 1 base and J by 1 base, with 5 bases left in between. The CDR3 runs to 13 residues. Based on the CDR3 plus reference TRBV19 and TRBJ2-7, the full variable domain is DGGITQSPKYLFRKEGQNVTLSCEQNLNHDAMYWYRQDPGQGLRLIYYSQIVNDFQKGDIAEGYSVSREKKESFPLTVTSAQKNPTAFYLCASSIATSYEQYFGPGTRLTVT.